This T cell receptor (beta chain) was profiled in a study of molecular identifiers for immune sequencing clone quantification. Whole-study findings and limits: Effector cells kept over 99% of their molecules in clones above 20 RNA copies, while naive cells kept under 1% there.

Listed TCR primers, together with previously described methods, were used for the bulk TCR libraries. In TCRdb, the PCR reads were re-called with MiXCR into one record per CDR3 protein. The sample comprises 85,000 to 120,000 distinct CDR3 sequences, 30% to 45% of which are singletons, and less than 10% rests with the top ten. On this clonotype itself: Its matching antigen is unknown.

This CDR3 has 17 residues. V lost 5 bases and J 2 bases, leaving 22 bases between the germline ends. Germline CDR1 is SEHNR and CDR2 is FQNEAQ (reference sequence). The clonotype originates from a human donor in good health. Some libraries in this study had Jurkat cell RNA spiked in. The chain uses TRBV7-9 and TRBJ2-7; D possibly corresponds to TRBD1 (6 bases). Sequenced: naive CD8+ T cells from blood, with Jurkat cell RNA spiked in. The subset was: FACS-sorted CD8+CD4-CCR7+CD45RA+ naive T cells. CDR3 in DNA: TGTGCCAGCAGCCACACCAGGACAGTACTAAATCCCTACGAGCAGTACTTC. Its protein product is CASSHTRTVLNPYEQYF.